These T cell receptor beta chains were read from a single sample in a study of T-cell memory formation after mild COVID-19. MiXCR was run by TCRdb on the 5' RACE reads, yielding one entry per CDR3 protein. The repertoire holds approximately 270,000 distinct CDR3 sequences, with around 15% as singletons. The sample was PBMCs or a T cell subset sorted from them (not recorded which). The receptor source for this set is a man in his late teens or twenties who had mild COVID-19 (a few samples of this study predate the infection). Cell type and time point are not known. Both conserved end residues are part of each CDR3. D genes are given only for firm matches. Clone sizes are given selectively: once, few, many, or a class where the clone is expanded.

V gene	clone size	CDR3 length	D gene	J gene	CDR3 DNA	CDR3 protein
TRBV20-1	few	12	-	TRBJ1-1	TGCAGTGCTAGTTGGGCGGACACTGAAGCTTTCTTT	CSASWADTEAFF
TRBV5-1	-	16	-	TRBJ2-5	TGCGCCAGCAGCTCGGCGACAGGCGAGCTACAAGAGACCCAGTACTTC	CASSSATGELQETQYF
TRBV12-3/TRBV12-4	-	16	-	TRBJ2-3	TGTGCCAGCACCCTTCTGCTAGCGGCGACCAGGGGTACGCAGTATTTT	CASTLLLAATRGTQYF
TRBV7-2	many	20	TRBD2	TRBJ2-7	TGTGCCAGCAGCGGACTAGCGGGGGGGCGACCCTCTACCGCCTCCTACGAGCAGTACTTC	CASSGLAGGRPSTASYEQYF
TRBV6-5	few	13	-	TRBJ2-3	TGTGCCAGCAGTTACGGCCCCAGGGACACGCAGTATTTT	CASSYGPRDTQYF
TRBV7-2	-	13	-	TRBJ1-5	TGTGCCAGCAGCTCCCGGGTAGATCAGCCCCAGCATTTT	CASSSRVDQPQHF
TRBV12-3/TRBV12-4	-	14	-	TRBJ2-5	TGTGCCAGCGTCGGGTGGCAGGGCGGTGGGACCCAGTACTTC	CASVGWQGGGTQYF
TRBV5-1	-	15	TRBD1	TRBJ1-3	TGCGCCAGCAGCGTCCCACAGGGGTCTGGAAACACCATATATTTT	CASSVPQGSGNTIYF
TRBV29-1	-	14	-	TRBJ2-5	TGCAGCGTCGCCTGGGACTCGCGAGCAGAGACCCAGTACTTC	CSVAWDSRAETQYF
TRBV29-1	-	13	TRBD1	TRBJ1-2	TGCAGCGTTGTAGGGGACAGGGGGTATGGCTACACCTTC	CSVVGDRGYGYTF
TRBV5-1	many	15	TRBD2	TRBJ2-1	TGCGCCAGCAGCCCTAGCGGGGGGGCCTACAATGAGCAGTTCTTC	CASSPSGGAYNEQFF
TRBV9	few	15	TRBD1	TRBJ1-1	TGTGCCAGCAGCGTAGCAGGGGGAAGGAACACTGAAGCTTTCTTT	CASSVAGGRNTEAFF
TRBV7-8	few	14	-	TRBJ2-3	TGTGCCAGCAGCTTCGCGTGGGGGTCGAATACGCAGTATTTT	CASSFAWGSNTQYF
TRBV11-1	-	13	-	TRBJ2-3	TGTGCCAGCAGCTTCCTGAGGGGAGATACGCAGTATTTT	CASSFLRGDTQYF
TRBV4-1	many	15	TRBD1	TRBJ1-1	TGCGCCAGCACCGCCAACAGGGGGCTCGACACTGAAGCTTTCTTT	CASTANRGLDTEAFF
TRBV5-1	-	16	TRBD2	TRBJ2-3	TGCGCCAGCAAGTCAGGGCTAGCGGCCAGCACAGATACGCAGTATTTT	CASKSGLAASTDTQYF
TRBV4-1	-	15	TRBD2	TRBJ2-7	TGCGCCAGCAGCCGGGGACTAGCGGGGGATGGCGAGCAGTACTTC	CASSRGLAGDGEQYF
TRBV5-1	-	14	TRBD2	TRBJ2-5	TGCGCCAGCAGCTTTAGCGGGGCAGGAGAGACCCAGTACTTC	CASSFSGAGETQYF
TRBV4-1	-	16	-	TRBJ2-1	TGCGCCAGCAGCCAACCCTACTCTGGGGAGCGGCATGAGCAGTTCTTC	CASSQPYSGERHEQFF
TRBV20-1	few	14	-	TRBJ1-1	TGCAGTGCTGCCCCCGATATGGCTACTACTGAAGCTTTCTTT	CSAAPDMATTEAFF
TRBV6-5	few	14	-	TRBJ2-1	TGTGCCAGCAGCCACGGGACTGGGGTGGGTGAGCAGTTCTTC	CASSHGTGVGEQFF
TRBV7-2	-	14	TRBD1	TRBJ2-3	TGTGCCAGCAGCTACAGGGGGCGCGCAGATACGCAGTATTTT	CASSYRGRADTQYF
TRBV6-6	few	16	-	TRBJ1-5	TGTGCCAGCAGTGGTCCAAGACAGGCTAGCAATCAGCCCCAGCATTTT	CASSGPRQASNQPQHF
TRBV6-5	-	15	-	TRBJ2-7	TGTGCCAGCAGTTACGTGGCGGGGTCCTCCTACGAGCAGTACTTC	CASSYVAGSSYEQYF
TRBV18	few	13	-	TRBJ2-5	TGTGCCAGCTCACCACCTAGCGACGAGACCCAGTACTTC	CASSPPSDETQYF
TRBV7-6	-	14	-	TRBJ1-5	TGTGCCAGCAGCCTCGACAGCGGGAATCAGCCCCAGCATTTT	CASSLDSGNQPQHF
TRBV4-2	-	15	-	TRBJ2-3	TGTGCCAGCAGCCAAGATCCCGGGGGCACAGATACGCAGTATTTT	CASSQDPGGTDTQYF
TRBV4-2	few	17	-	TRBJ2-5	TGTGCCAGCAGCCTTCCGCTGGAGGGAGAGGGCCAAGAGACCCAGTACTTC	CASSLPLEGEGQETQYF
TRBV6-2/TRBV6-3	-	14	-	TRBJ1-6	TGTGCCAGCAGTTATTTCGTTGGTGGTTCACCCCTCCACTTT	CASSYFVGGSPLHF
TRBV6-5	few	15	-	TRBJ1-6	TGTGCCAGCAGTTACAGGCAGGGTTATAATTCACCCCTCCACTTT	CASSYRQGYNSPLHF
TRBV10-1	-	16	-	TRBJ2-5	TGCGCCAGCAGTGAGTCTGAAGAGCCCTCACGGGAGACCCAGTACTTC	CASSESEEPSRETQYF
TRBV5-1	few	15	-	TRBJ2-1	TGCGCCAGCAGCTTGGAGGAGAGCTCCTACAATGAGCAGTTCTTC	CASSLEESSYNEQFF
TRBV24-1	many	13	TRBD1	TRBJ2-3	TGTGCCACCGAGGGACAGGGGGCAGATACGCAGTATTTT	CATEGQGADTQYF
TRBV7-6	-	13	-	TRBJ2-3	TGTGCCAGCAGCTTAGGACAGGAGGATACGCAGTATTTT	CASSLGQEDTQYF
TRBV7-2	-	15	-	TRBJ2-1	TGTGCCAGCAGCAAAACCTCGAGCTCCTACAATGAGCAGTTCTTC	CASSKTSSSYNEQFF
TRBV7-2	-	14	TRBD1	TRBJ1-2	TGTGCCAGCAGCCCCTATGGACAGGGCTATGGCTACACCTTC	CASSPYGQGYGYTF
TRBV5-1	-	15	TRBD2	TRBJ2-7	TGCGCCAGCAGCTGGACTAGCGGGGGATCCTACGAGCAGTACTTC	CASSWTSGGSYEQYF
TRBV7-9	-	15	-	TRBJ1-1	TGTGCCAGCAGCCCCGGTAGTGGGCGGGTCCCTGAAGCTTTCTTT	CASSPGSGRVPEAFF
TRBV2	-	15	TRBD2	TRBJ2-3	TGTGCCAGCAGTGCCCTAGCGGGGTTCATGGATACGCAGTATTTT	CASSALAGFMDTQYF
TRBV5-5	-	17	-	TRBJ2-1	TGTGCCAGCATCCCGGGTATCGACAGGATTAGTTACAATGAGCAGTTCTTC	CASIPGIDRISYNEQFF
TRBV2	-	13	TRBD2	TRBJ2-5	TGTGCCAGCAGAAGCGGGGGTAGAGAGACCCAGTACTTC	CASRSGGRETQYF
TRBV6-6	-	13	-	TRBJ2-2	TGTGCCAGCAGACCAGGGGTTGGCGGGGAGCTGTTTTTT	CASRPGVGGELFF
TRBV6-5	-	16	TRBD2	TRBJ2-3	TGTGCCAGCAGCTACTCTAGCGGGGGGCGTCTAGATACGCAGTATTTT	CASSYSSGGRLDTQYF
TRBV7-6	few	14	-	TRBJ2-3	TGTGCCAGCAGCAACCCTGGACTGCCAGATACGCAGTATTTT	CASSNPGLPDTQYF
TRBV20-1	-	20	TRBD2	TRBJ2-2	TGCAGTGCTAGAATCCCCCCCGGGGCGGGGGGGCGGACGAACACCGGGGAGCTGTTTTTT	CSARIPPGAGGRTNTGELFF
TRBV6-2/TRBV6-3	-	13	-	TRBJ1-5	TGTGCCAGCAGCAACGAGGGTGAGCAGCCCCAGCATTTT	CASSNEGEQPQHF
TRBV11-2	-	13	TRBD1	TRBJ1-2	TGTGCCAGCAGCTTTACAGGGGGCTATGGCTACACCTTC	CASSFTGGYGYTF